This T cell receptor beta chain came from a study of shared clonotypes between healthy human individuals. This clone has only one observation. Positively selected for CCR7, the CD45RO-negative cells used as naive CD8 cells excluded terminally differentiated effector memory CD45RA+ cells. The CDR3 runs 16 residues. V dropped 4 bases and J dropped 3 bases, with 16 bases sitting between them. Looked up from germline, CDR1 is WNHNN and CDR2 is SYGVQD (reference sequence). TCRdb keeps only in-frame clones here, not all; method: immunoSEQ multiplex PCR. The sample shows just over 2,000,000 clones, less than 95% of them seen only once.

J is TRBJ1-5 and V is TRBV10-1; weak D call: TRBD1 (5 bases). The clonotype comes from a man aged 18 to 35 in good health. Sequenced: naive CD8+ T cells sorted from blood. CDR3 coding DNA: TGCGCCAGCAGTGGTTCGCTAGACAGATACAATCAGCCCCAGCATTTT. It encodes CASSGSLDRYNQPQHF.